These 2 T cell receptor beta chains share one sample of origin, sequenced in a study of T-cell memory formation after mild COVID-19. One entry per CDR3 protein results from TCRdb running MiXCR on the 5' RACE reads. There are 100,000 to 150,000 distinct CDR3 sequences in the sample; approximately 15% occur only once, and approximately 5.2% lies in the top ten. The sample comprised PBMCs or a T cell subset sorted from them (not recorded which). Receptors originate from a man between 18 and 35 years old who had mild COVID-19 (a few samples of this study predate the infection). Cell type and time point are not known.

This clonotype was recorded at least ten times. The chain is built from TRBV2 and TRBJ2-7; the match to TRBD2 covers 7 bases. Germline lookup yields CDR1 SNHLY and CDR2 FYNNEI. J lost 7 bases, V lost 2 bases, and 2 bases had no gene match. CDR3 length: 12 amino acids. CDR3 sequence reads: CASSEQGGEQYF. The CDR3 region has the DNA TGTGCCAGCAGTGAACAGGGAGGGGAGCAGTACTTC.

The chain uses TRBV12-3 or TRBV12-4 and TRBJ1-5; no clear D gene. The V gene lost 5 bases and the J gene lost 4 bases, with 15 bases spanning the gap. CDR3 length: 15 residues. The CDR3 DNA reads TGTGCCAGCAGTCGCGCCGGGCCTCGGAATCAGCCCCAGCATTTT. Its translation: CASSRAGPRNQPQHF.